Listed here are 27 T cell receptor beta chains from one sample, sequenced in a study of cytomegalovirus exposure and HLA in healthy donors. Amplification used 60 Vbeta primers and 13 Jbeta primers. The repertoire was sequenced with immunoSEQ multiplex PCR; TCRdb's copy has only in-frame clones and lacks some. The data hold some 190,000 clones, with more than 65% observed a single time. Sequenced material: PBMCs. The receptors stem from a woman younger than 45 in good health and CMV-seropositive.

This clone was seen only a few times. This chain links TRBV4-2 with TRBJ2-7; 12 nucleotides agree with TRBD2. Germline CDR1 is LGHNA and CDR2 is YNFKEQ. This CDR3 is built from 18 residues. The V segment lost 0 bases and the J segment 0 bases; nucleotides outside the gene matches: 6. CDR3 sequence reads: CASSQEGLAGYPSYEQYF. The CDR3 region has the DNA TGTGCCAGCAGCCAAGAAGGACTAGCGGGGTATCCCTCCTACGAGCAGTACTTC.

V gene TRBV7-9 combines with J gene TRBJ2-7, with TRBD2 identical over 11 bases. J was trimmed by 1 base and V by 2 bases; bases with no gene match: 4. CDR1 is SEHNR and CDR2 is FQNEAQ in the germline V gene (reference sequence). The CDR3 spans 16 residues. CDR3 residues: CASSLTLAGGSYEQYF. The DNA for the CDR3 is TGTGCCAGCAGCTTAACTCTAGCGGGGGGTTCCTACGAGCAGTACTTC.

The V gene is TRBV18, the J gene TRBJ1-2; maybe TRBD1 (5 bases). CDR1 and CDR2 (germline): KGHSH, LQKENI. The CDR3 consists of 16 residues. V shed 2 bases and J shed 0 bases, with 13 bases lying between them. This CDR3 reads CASSPDSSRSNYGYTF. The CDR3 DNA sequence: TGTGCCAGCTCACCAGACAGTTCCCGATCTAACTATGGCTACACCTTC.

The CDR3, as DNA: TGTGCCAGCAGCCCAGGGGAATACGAGCAGTACTTC. Amino acid sequence: CASSPGEYEQYF. This chain connects TRBV7-9 to TRBJ2-7; tentative D call: TRBD1 (6 bases). CDR3 length: 12 amino acids. Germline loops: CDR1 SEHNR, CDR2 FQNEAQ (reference sequence). V lost 5 bases to trimming and J lost 4 bases, with 9 bases between them.

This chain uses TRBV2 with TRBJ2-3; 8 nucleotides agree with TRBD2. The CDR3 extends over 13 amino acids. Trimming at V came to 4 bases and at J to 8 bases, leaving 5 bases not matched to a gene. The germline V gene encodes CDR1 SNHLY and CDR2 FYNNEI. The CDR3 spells CASSGSAGGTQYF. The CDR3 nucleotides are TGTGCCAGCAGTGGATCGGCGGGGGGTACGCAGTATTTT.

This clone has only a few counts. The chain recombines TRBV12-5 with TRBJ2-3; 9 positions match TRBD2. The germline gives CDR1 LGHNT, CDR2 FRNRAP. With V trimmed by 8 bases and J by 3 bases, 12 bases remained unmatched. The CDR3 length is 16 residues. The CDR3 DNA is TGTGCTAGTCTGGGTTTAAGGCTAGCGGGGACAGATACGCAGTATTTT. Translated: CASLGLRLAGTDTQYF.

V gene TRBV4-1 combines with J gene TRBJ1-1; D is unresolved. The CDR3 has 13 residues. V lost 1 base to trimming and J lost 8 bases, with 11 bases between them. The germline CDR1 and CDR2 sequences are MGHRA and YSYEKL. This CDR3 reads CASSQVGNREAFF. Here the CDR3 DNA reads TGCGCCAGCAGCCAAGTTGGTAACCGGGAAGCTTTCTTT.

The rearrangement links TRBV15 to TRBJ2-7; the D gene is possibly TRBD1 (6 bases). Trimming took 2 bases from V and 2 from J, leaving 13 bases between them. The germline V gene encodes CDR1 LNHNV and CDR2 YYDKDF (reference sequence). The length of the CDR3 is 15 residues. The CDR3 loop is CATSRRQDSPYEQYF. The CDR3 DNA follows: TGTGCCACCAGCAGAAGGCAGGACAGCCCCTACGAGCAGTACTTC.

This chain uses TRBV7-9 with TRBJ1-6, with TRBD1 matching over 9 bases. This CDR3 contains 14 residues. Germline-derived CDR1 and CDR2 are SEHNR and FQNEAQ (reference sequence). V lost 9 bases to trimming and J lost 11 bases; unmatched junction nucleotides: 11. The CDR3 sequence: CASRTGTGFTPLHF. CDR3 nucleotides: TGTGCCAGTAGAACCGGGACAGGGTTTACACCCCTCCACTTT.

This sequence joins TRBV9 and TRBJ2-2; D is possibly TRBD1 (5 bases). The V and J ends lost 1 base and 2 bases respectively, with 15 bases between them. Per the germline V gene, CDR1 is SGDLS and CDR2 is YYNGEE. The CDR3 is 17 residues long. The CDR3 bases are TGTGCCAGCAGCGTAAGGGGAAAAGTGTTTAACACCGGGGAGCTGTTTTTT. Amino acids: CASSVRGKVFNTGELFF.

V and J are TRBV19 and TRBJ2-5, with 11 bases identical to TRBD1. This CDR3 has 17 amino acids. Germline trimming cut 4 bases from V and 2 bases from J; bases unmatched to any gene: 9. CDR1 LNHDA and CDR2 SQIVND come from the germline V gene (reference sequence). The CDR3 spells CASSNLRTGGLQETQYF. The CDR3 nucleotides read TGTGCCAGTAGTAACCTCAGGACAGGGGGCTTACAAGAGACCCAGTACTTC.

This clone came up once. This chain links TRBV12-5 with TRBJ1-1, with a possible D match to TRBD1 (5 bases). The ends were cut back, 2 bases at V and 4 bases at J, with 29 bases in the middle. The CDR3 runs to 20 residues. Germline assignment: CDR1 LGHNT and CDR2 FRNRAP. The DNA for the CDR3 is TGTGCTAGTGGTTTGCTATTGATTGGGGCGAAGCAAATGGAGGGCACTGAAGCTTTCTTT. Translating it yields CASGLLLIGAKQMEGTEAFF.

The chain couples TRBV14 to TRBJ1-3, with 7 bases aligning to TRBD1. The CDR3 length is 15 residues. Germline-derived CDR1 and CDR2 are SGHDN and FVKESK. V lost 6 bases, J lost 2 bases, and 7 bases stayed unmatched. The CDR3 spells CASSRKGAAGNTIYF. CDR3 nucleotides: TGTGCCAGCAGTCGGAAGGGGGCTGCTGGAAACACCATATATTTT.

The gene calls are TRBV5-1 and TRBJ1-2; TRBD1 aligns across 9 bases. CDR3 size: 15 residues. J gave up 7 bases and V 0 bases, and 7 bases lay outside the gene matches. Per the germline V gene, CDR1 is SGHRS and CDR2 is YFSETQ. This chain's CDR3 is CASSLELQGAGGYTF. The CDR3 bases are TGCGCCAGCAGCTTGGAGTTACAGGGGGCAGGTGGCTACACCTTC.

The CDR3 nucleotides read TGTGCCATCAGTGCGATGGGACTAGCGGGGGGGATTTCCTACAATGAGCAGTTCTTC. It yields the protein CAISAMGLAGGISYNEQFF. The chain couples TRBV10-3 to TRBJ2-1; 16 bases map to TRBD2. Germline V lookup: CDR1 ENHRY, CDR2 SYGVKD. This CDR3 contains 19 residues. The J segment lost 1 base and the V segment lost 4 bases, leaving 7 bases of the junction unmatched.

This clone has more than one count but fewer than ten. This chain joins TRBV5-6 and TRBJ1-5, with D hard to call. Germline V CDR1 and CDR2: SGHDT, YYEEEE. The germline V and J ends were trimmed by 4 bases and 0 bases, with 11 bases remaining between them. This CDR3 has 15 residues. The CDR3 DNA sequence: TGTGCCAGCAGCCGAGACACGGATAGCAATCAGCCCCAGCATTTT. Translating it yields CASSRDTDSNQPQHF.

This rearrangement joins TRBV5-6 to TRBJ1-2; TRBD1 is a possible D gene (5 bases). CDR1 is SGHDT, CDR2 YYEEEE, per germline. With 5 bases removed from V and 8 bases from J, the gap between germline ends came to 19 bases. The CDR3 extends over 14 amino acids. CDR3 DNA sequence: TGTGCCAGCAGGAGGTCGGCGGGGGTTAGCGGCTACACCTTC. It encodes CASRRSAGVSGYTF.

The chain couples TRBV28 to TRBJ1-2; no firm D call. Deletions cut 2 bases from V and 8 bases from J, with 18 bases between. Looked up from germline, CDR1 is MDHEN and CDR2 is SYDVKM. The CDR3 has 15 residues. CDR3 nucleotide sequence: TGTGCCAGCAGTTTACCCCTACGCGGGCTCGGGGGCTACACCTTC. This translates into CASSLPLRGLGGYTF.

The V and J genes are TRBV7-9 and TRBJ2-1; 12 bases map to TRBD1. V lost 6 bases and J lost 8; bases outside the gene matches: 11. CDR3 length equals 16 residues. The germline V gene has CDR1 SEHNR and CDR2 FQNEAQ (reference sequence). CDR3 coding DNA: TGTGCCAGCAGTACTGGGATGGGACAGGGGGCCCATGAGCAGTTCTTC. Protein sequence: CASSTGMGQGAHEQFF. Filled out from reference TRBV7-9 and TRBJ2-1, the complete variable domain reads DTGVSQNPRHKITKRGQNVTFRCDPISEHNRLYWYRQTLGQGPEFLTYFQNEAQLEKSRLLSDRFSAERPKGSFSTLEIQRTEQGDSAMYLCASSTGMGQGAHEQFFGPGTRLTVL.

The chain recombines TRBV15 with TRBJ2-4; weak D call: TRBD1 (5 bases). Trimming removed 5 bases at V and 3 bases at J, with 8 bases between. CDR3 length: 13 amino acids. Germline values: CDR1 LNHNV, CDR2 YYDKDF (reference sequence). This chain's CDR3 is CATSDSHKNIQYF. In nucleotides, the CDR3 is TGTGCCACCAGCGACAGTCACAAAAACATTCAGTACTTC. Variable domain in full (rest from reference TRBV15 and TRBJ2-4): DAMVIQNPRYQVTQFGKPVTLSCSQTLNHNVMYWYQQKSSQAPKLLFHYYDKDFNNEADTPDNFQSRRPNTSFCFLDIRSPGLGDTAMYLCATSDSHKNIQYFGAGTRLSVL.

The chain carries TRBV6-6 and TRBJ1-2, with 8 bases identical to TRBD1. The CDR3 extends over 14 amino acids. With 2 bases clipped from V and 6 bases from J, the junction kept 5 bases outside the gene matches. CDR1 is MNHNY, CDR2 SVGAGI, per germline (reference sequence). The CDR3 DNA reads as TGTGCCAGCAGTTACGGGCAGGGGGCGAATGGCTACACCTTC. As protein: CASSYGQGANGYTF.

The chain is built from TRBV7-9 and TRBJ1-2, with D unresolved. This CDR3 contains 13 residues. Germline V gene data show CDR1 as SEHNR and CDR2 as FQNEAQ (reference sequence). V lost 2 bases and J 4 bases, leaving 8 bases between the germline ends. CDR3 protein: CASSLPTTYGYTF. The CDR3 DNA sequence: TGTGCCAGCAGCTTACCAACAACCTATGGCTACACCTTC.

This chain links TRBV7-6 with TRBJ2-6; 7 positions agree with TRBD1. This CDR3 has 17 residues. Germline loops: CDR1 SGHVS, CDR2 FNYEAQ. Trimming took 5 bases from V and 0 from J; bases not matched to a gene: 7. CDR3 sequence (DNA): TGTGCCAGCAGCCACGACAGGGTAGGCTCTGGGGCCAACGTCCTGACTTTC. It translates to CASSHDRVGSGANVLTF.

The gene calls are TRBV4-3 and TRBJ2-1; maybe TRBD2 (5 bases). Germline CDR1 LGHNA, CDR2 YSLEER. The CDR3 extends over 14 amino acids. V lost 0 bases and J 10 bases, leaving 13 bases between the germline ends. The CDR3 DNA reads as TGCGCCAGCAGCCAAGAGGTCGGCGGGCAAGAGCAGTTCTTC. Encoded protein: CASSQEVGGQEQFF.

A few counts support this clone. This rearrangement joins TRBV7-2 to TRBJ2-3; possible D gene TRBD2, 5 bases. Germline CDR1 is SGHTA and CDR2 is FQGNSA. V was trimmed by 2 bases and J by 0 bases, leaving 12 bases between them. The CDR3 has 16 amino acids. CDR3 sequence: CASSLMQRTSTDTQYF. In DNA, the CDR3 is TGTGCCAGCAGCTTAATGCAGCGGACTAGCACAGATACGCAGTATTTT.

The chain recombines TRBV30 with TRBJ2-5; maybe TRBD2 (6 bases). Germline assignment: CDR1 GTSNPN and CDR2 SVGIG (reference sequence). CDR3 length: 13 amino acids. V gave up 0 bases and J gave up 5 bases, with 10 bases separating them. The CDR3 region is CAWSVRGGETQYF. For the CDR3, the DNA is TGTGCCTGGAGTGTAAGGGGAGGCGAGACCCAGTACTTC.

This CDR3 is CASKPGLAGGFSSTDTQYF. DNA for the CDR3: TGTGCCAGCAAACCGGGGCTAGCGGGGGGCTTCTCTAGCACAGATACGCAGTATTTT. V gene TRBV5-5 combines with J gene TRBJ2-3, with 11 bases matching TRBD2. The CDR3 extends over 19 amino acids. Trimming took 6 bases from V and 0 from J; bases not matched to a gene: 15. Germline assignment: CDR1 SGHKS and CDR2 YYEKEE (reference sequence). The full variable domain, in which reference TRBV5-5 and TRBJ2-3 provide the parts outside the CDR3, is DAGVTQSPTHLIKTRGQQVTLRCSPISGHKSVSWYQQVLGQGPQFIFQYYEKEERGRGNFPDRFSARQFPNYSSELNVNALLLGDSALYLCASKPGLAGGFSSTDTQYFGPGTRLTVL.